This T cell receptor beta chain appears in the sequencing data of a study of CD8 T cells in ankylosing spondylitis. Study conclusions and caveats: Within ankylosing spondylitis blood, a TCR beta motif made up of eight or nine highly homologous variants appeared to be characteristic.

Note on this clonotype: Its antigen is not identified.

Trimming shortened V by 3 bases and J by 2 bases, and 23 bases separated the two germline ends. The CDR3 runs to 18 residues. Per the germline V gene, CDR1 is SGHDT and CDR2 is YYEEEE. The TCR beta libraries were generated through quantitative 5'-RACE incorporating molecular barcodes. TCRdb passed the 5' RACE reads through MiXCR, listing each CDR3 protein once. Of around 890,000 distinct CDR3 sequences in the sample, over 9.5% are singletons; the top ten hold about 0.49%. The sample comprised blood, either unsorted or a sorted T cell fraction (not recorded which). The rearrangement uses TRBV5-6 and TRBJ2-5, with D possibly being TRBD2 (7 bases). The clonotype comes from a male donor with ankylosing spondylitis. CDR3 in DNA: TGTGCCAGCAGCTCCGCTCGACAGGTTGTGGGGGGGCAAGAGACCCAGTACTTC. This translates into CASSSARQVVGGQETQYF.